This TCR beta chain appears in the sequencing data of a study of blood T cell repertoires in COVID-19. Study overall: The United States, Italy and Spain were the sources of the acute and convalescent COVID-19 samples. PBMCs, B-cell-depleted T cells, or T cells provided the cDNA or gDNA that made up the material.

Germline loops: CDR1 MDHEN, CDR2 SYDVKM. The germline V and J ends were trimmed by 4 bases and 1 base, with 16 bases remaining between them. This CDR3 is built from 17 residues. In the original workflow: Estimated nucleated cell counts came from reference gene primer amplification. The method was immunoSEQ multiplex PCR; TCRdb's version includes in-frame clones alone and lacks a portion of them. V, J and clone size are those of that table, while D and trimming were read from the DNA. The sample yields 250,000 or so clones, approximately 80% seen once. Sequencing was done on a sample of peripheral blood. The TCR comes from a woman older than 75 with acute or convalescent COVID-19. The rearrangement uses TRBV28 and TRBJ1-4; possible D gene TRBD1, 6 bases. As DNA, the CDR3 is TGTGCCAGCAGTTCACCCGGGACATCCCGAACTAATGAAAAACTGTTTTTT. It is translated as CASSSPGTSRTNEKLFF.